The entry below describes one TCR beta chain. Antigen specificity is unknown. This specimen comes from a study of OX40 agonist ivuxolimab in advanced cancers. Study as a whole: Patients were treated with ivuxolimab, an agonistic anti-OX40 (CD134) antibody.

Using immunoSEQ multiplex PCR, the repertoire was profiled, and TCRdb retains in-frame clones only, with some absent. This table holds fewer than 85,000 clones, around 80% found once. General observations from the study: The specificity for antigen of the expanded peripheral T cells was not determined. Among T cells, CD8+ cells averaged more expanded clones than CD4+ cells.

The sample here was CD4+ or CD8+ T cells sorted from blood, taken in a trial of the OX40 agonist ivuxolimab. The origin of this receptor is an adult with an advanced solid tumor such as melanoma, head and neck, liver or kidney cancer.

As DNA, the CDR3 is TGTGCCAGCAGCATGAGCGGGGTGAGAAGCACAGATACGCAGTATTTT. This translates into CASSMSGVRSTDTQYF. The chain uses TRBV2 and TRBJ2-3; 7 positions match TRBD2. Per germline, CDR1 SNHLY and CDR2 FYNNEI. V shed 6 bases, J shed 0 bases, and the junction held 9 bases outside the gene matches. This CDR3 spans 16 amino acids.